Listed below are T cell receptor beta chains from one sample, sequenced in a study of CD8 T cells in ankylosing spondylitis. TCRdb recomputed calls from the 5' RACE reads with MiXCR, one row per CDR3 protein. Of around 210,000 distinct CDR3 sequences in the sample, 8.2% were seen once. The specimen was blood, either unsorted or a sorted T cell fraction (not recorded which). Every receptor here comes from a female donor with ankylosing spondylitis or in good health (not recorded which). Both conserved end residues are part of each CDR3. A D gene is named only where the DNA matches it firmly. Expanded clones get a size class; other rows say once, few or many, or leave the size out.

. TRBJ2-1 TRBV7-2 many 13 TGTGCCAGCAGCTTAGCGCATCGCGGGGAGCAGTTCTTC CASSLAHRGEQFF
. TRBJ1-4 TRBV29-1 few 13 TGCAGCGTTGGGCCAGGTGGGGATGAAAAACTGTTTTTT CSVGPGGDEKLFF
. TRBJ2-5 TRBV25-1 many 15 TGTGCCAGCACCCGGGGGGCTAGCGGCCAAGAGACCCAGTACTTC CASTRGASGQETQYF
TRBD1 TRBJ1-2 TRBV7-2 many 16 TGTGCCAGCAGCTACACCTCAGGGGGCCTCAACTATGGCTACACCTTC CASSYTSGGLNYGYTF
TRBD2 TRBJ2-7 TRBV20-1 . 19 TGCTGTGCTAGAAAAGAAGGACTAGTGCGAACGGGGAGCTCCTACGAGCAGTACTTC CCARKEGLVRTGSSYEQYF
. TRBJ1-2 TRBV20-1 few 16 TGCTGTGCTAGAGATATACAGGGCGGGGAGTCCAATGGCTACACCTTC CCARDIQGGESNGYTF
TRBD1 TRBJ2-1 TRBV30 . 11 TGTGCCTGGCGACAGGGGGGTGAGCAGTTCTTC CAWRQGGEQFF
TRBD1 TRBJ2-7 TRBV10-3 many 13 TGTGCCATCAAGGGCGGACAGGGTAACGAGCAGTACTTC CAIKGGQGNEQYF
. TRBJ2-1 TRBV7-2 many 14 TGTGCCAGCTCGGGCGGGATGTCGTTCAATGAGCAGTTCTTC CASSGGMSFNEQFF
TRBD2 TRBJ2-3 TRBV10-3 many 15 TGTGCCATCAGTGTACTAGCGGGAGTAACAGATACGCAGTATTTT CAISVLAGVTDTQYF
TRBD2 TRBJ2-1 TRBV29-1 few 14 TGCAGCGTAGGGACTAGCGGGATCTACAATGAGCAGTTCTTC CSVGTSGIYNEQFF
. TRBJ2-7 TRBV4-3 many 13 TGCGCCAGCAGCCAAGACCTAAGATACGAGCAGTACTTC CASSQDLRYEQYF
TRBD2 TRBJ2-7 TRBV12-3/TRBV12-4 many 15 TGTGCCAGCAGTTTATCGGCGGGAGGGCTTTACGAGCAGTACTTC CASSLSAGGLYEQYF
. TRBJ2-6 TRBV6-5 few 15 TGTGCCAGCAGTTACGTAGCGTCTGGGGCCAACGTCCTGACTTTC CASSYVASGANVLTF
. TRBJ1-1 TRBV5-1 many 15 TGCGCCAGCAGCTGGGGCTCGGGTCGGAACACTGAAGCTTTCTTT CASSWGSGRNTEAFF
. TRBJ2-7 TRBV20-1 many 15 TGCAGTGCTAGAGATCCGGCAGTTTTAACCTACGAGCAGTACTTC CSARDPAVLTYEQYF
TRBD1 TRBJ1-2 TRBV29-1 . 14 TGCAGCGTGGCCGGGACAGGGGAGGGGTATGGCTACACCTTC CSVAGTGEGYGYTF
TRBD1 TRBJ2-5 TRBV20-1 many 14 TGCAGTGCCGAGGGCGGACAGGTGCAAGAGACCCAGTACTTC CSAEGGQVQETQYF
. TRBJ2-7 TRBV15 many 17 TGTGCCACCAGCAGCCTCCTCCTGACTACCTCCCCCGGCGAGCAGTACTTC CATSSLLLTTSPGEQYF
TRBD2 TRBJ2-1 TRBV6-1 many 15 TGTGCCAGCACCGATCTGACTAGCGGGTACAATGAGCAGTTCTTC CASTDLTSGYNEQFF
. TRBJ1-5 TRBV7-9 many 13 TGTGCCAGCAGCTTTTCCGGTAATCAGCCCCAGCATTTT CASSFSGNQPQHF
TRBD1 TRBJ2-3 TRBV2 many 13 TGTGCCAGCAGTGACGACAGGGCAGATACGCAGTATTTT CASSDDRADTQYF
TRBD1 TRBJ2-7 TRBV12-3/TRBV12-4 many 14 TGTGCCAGCAGTTTTGCAGGGGGAAGGTACGAGCAGTACTTC CASSFAGGRYEQYF
TRBD2 TRBJ2-3 TRBV3-1 many 15 TGTGCCAGCAGCCAACCCGCGGGAGGCACAGATACGCAGTATTTT CASSQPAGGTDTQYF
. TRBJ2-7 TRBV12-3/TRBV12-4 many 14 TGTGCCAGCAGCTTACTAGCCAGGGACTACGAGCAGTACTTC CASSLLARDYEQYF
. TRBJ2-1 TRBV29-1 many 14 TGCAGCGCCCTTAGTTCGGGCTCCTACAATGAGCAGTTCTTC CSALSSGSYNEQFF
TRBD2 TRBJ2-7 TRBV28 many 15 TGTGCCAGCACCCTGATGATAAGCGGGAGTTACGAGCAGTACTTC CASTLMISGSYEQYF
. TRBJ2-1 TRBV20-1 many 14 TGCAGTGTTCCCCCCCGGGGGACCCCAAATGAGCAGTTCTTC CSVPPRGTPNEQFF
. TRBJ2-1 TRBV4-3 many 14 TGCGCCAGCAGCTATACCTCGAGGGGCTATGAGCAGTTCTTC CASSYTSRGYEQFF
TRBD2 TRBJ2-7 TRBV6-2/TRBV6-3 many 11 TGTGCCAGCAGTTACGGAGCGGGAGTTAACTTC CASSYGAGVNF
TRBD2 TRBJ2-7 TRBV28 . 16 TGTGCCAGCAGTCCCCGGGAGGGGACACCTATATCCGAGCAGTACTTC CASSPREGTPISEQYF
. TRBJ2-2 TRBV18 many 13 TGTGCCACCGATCCGTGGGGCGCCGGGGAGCTGTTTTTT CATDPWGAGELFF
. TRBJ1-6 TRBV5-6 many 16 TGTGCCAGCAGCTTGGGAATCCGGGGGTATAATTCACCCCTCCACTTT CASSLGIRGYNSPLHF
. TRBJ2-3 TRBV19 . 14 TGTGCCAGTAGTATTTTGGGAAGCACAGATACGCAGTATTTT CASSILGSTDTQYF
. TRBJ2-7 TRBV7-2 . 12 TGTGCCAGCAGCCCGACCGGACCCGAGCGGTACTTC CASSPTGPERYF
. TRBJ2-1 TRBV29-1 many 15 TGCAGCGTTGAAGATGGGCGTGGCGGGCACAATGAGCAGTTCTTC CSVEDGRGGHNEQFF
TRBD1 TRBJ2-7 TRBV7-9 . 14 TGTGCCAGCAGCTTCCGGGACAGTGGCCACGAGCAGTACTTC CASSFRDSGHEQYF
TRBD1 TRBJ2-7 TRBV5-8 many 14 TGTGCCAGCAGCGTCGGGACAGCGACCTACGAGCAGTACTTC CASSVGTATYEQYF
. TRBJ2-7 TRBV4-3 many 14 TGCGCCAGCAGCCAAGATCCAGCGGTGTACGAGCAGTACTTC CASSQDPAVYEQYF
TRBD2 TRBJ2-3 TRBV11-2 many 21 TGTGCCAGCAGCTTATTGGGACGGCGGCTAGCGGGAGAGGTTGGCACAGATACGCAGTATTTT CASSLLGRRLAGEVGTDTQYF
. TRBJ2-2 TRBV5-1 . 14 TGCGCCAGCAGCTTCGGGGCGCCTACCGGGGAGCTGTTTTTT CASSFGAPTGELFF
. TRBJ1-1 TRBV5-1 few 18 TGCGCCAGCAGCCCGGACGGGTATACGGGGGCAATGAACACTGAAGCTTTCTTT CASSPDGYTGAMNTEAFF
. TRBJ2-5 TRBV18 . 12 TGTACCAGCTCACCAGGGCGGGAGACCCAGTACTTC CTSSPGRETQYF
TRBD1 TRBJ2-1 TRBV7-9 few 15 TGTGCCAGCAGCTGGGGGACAGGGGGATACAATGAGCAGTTCTTC CASSWGTGGYNEQFF
TRBD1 TRBJ2-3 TRBV29-1 many 19 TGCAGCGTTGAAGATCGGGAGGACAGGGGGCTGGCGGGCACAGATACGCAGTATTTT CSVEDREDRGLAGTDTQYF
. TRBJ2-5 TRBV18 many 16 TGTGCCAGCTCACGCAATCCGGGGAATTTGGACGTGACCCAGTACTTC CASSRNPGNLDVTQYF
TRBD2 TRBJ2-7 TRBV7-2 many 15 TGTGCCAGCAGCATAAGCGGGAGGAACTCCTACGAGCAGTACTTC CASSISGRNSYEQYF
TRBD1 TRBJ1-2 TRBV10-3 many 13 TGTGCCACCCGGGAACAGGGGACCTATGGCTACACCTTC CATREQGTYGYTF
TRBD1 TRBJ2-4 TRBV27 few 16 TGTGCCAGCAGTTCCGGACAGGGGGCAGTCAAAAACATTCAGTACTTC CASSSGQGAVKNIQYF
TRBD2 TRBJ2-7 TRBV14 many 14 TGTGCCAGCAGCCAAGGAGCGGGGGTGGGCGAGCAGTACTTC CASSQGAGVGEQYF
TRBD2 TRBJ2-7 TRBV20-1 many 15 TGCAGTGCTGCCCGGACTAGCGGGGGGAGGGACGAGCAGTACTTC CSAARTSGGRDEQYF
TRBD1 TRBJ2-7 TRBV19 many 13 TGTGCCAGTAGGGACAGGGACTCCTACGAGCAGTACTTC CASRDRDSYEQYF
TRBD1 TRBJ2-5 TRBV2 few 14 TGTGCCACCGCGACCGGGACAGGGGAGGAGACCCAGTACTTC CATATGTGEETQYF